This T cell receptor beta chain was retrieved from a study of shared clonotypes between healthy human individuals. The CDR3 covers 16 residues. Trimming removed 2 bases from V and 7 bases from J; junction bases left unmatched: 9. The V gene's germline CDR1 is LNHDA and CDR2 SQIVND (reference sequence). Profiling relied on immunoSEQ multiplex PCR, and the TCRdb table lists in-frame clones only, not all of them. The profile shows 1.6 million or so clones, less than 99% of them singletons. V gene TRBV19 combines with J gene TRBJ2-1, with 9 bases fitting TRBD2. Sequenced input: naive CD4+ T cells sorted from blood. Regarding subset: CD45RA+ positively selected. This clonotype was sampled from a man aged 25-45 years in good health. CDR3 loop: CASSITRLAGSNEQFF. The CDR3 DNA reads TGTGCCAGTAGTATAACTAGGCTAGCGGGATCAAATGAGCAGTTCTTC.